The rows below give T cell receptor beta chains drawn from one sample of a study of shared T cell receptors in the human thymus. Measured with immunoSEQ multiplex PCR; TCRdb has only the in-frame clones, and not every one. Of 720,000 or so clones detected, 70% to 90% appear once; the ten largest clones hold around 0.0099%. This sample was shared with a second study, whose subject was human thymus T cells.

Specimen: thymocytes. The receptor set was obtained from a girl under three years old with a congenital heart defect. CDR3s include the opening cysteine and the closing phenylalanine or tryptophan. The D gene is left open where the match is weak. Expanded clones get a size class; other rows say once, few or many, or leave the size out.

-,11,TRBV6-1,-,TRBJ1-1,CASSKNTEAFF,TGTGCCAGCAGCAAAAACACTGAAGCTTTCTTT
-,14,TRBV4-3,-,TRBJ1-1,CASSTLYSQPQAFF,TGCGCCAGCAGTACCCTCTACAGCCAACCCCAAGCTTTCTTT
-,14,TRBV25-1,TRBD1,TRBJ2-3,CASRTGAPTDTQYF,TGTGCCAGCAGAACAGGGGCCCCCACAGATACGCAGTATTTT
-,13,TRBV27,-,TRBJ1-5,CASSLDSDQPQHF,TGTGCCAGCAGTTTAGACAGCGATCAGCCCCAGCATTTT
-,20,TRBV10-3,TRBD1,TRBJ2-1,CAISGVPGQGVPGEANEQFF,TGTGCCATCAGTGGAGTTCCGGGACAGGGGGTTCCAGGCGAGGCCAATGAGCAGTTCTTC
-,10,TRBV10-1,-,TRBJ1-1,CASSVTEAFF,TGCGCCAGCAGCGTGACAGAAGCTTTCTTT
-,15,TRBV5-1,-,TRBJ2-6,CASTVSGSGANVLTF,TGCGCCAGCACTGTCTCCGGGTCTGGGGCCAACGTCCTGACTTTC
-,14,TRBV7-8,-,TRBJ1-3,CASSLQENGNTIYF,TGTGCCAGCAGCCTACAGGAAAATGGAAACACCATATATTTT
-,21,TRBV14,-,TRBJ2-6,CASSRVSSLDSSPSGANVLTF,TGTGCCAGCAGCCGTGTTTCCTCCCTCGACAGCTCACCCTCTGGGGCCAACGTCCTGACTTTC
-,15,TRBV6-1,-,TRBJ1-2,CASAGGQFPDYGYTF,TGTGCCTCGGCGGGTGGACAGTTCCCTGACTATGGCTACACCTTC
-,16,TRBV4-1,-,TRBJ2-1,CASSPPRVRLNNEQFF,TGCGCCAGCAGCCCCCCACGAGTACGCCTGAACAATGAGCAGTTCTTC
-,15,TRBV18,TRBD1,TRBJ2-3,CASSPGDRDTDTQYF,TGTGCCAGCTCACCAGGAGACAGGGACACAGATACGCAGTATTTT
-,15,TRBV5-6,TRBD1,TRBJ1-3,CASSLNRGRENTIYF,TGTGCCAGCAGCTTGAACAGGGGGCGCGAAAACACCATATATTTT
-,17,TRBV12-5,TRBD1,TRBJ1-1,CASGLCQGASDHTEAFF,TGTGCTAGTGGTCTTTGTCAGGGGGCGTCGGATCACACTGAAGCTTTCTTT
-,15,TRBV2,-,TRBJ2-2,CASSPGQINTGELFF,TGTGCCAGCAGCCCTGGACAGATCAACACCGGGGAGCTGTTTTTT
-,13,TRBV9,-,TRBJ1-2,CASSPCSRYGYTF,TGTGCCAGCAGCCCTTGTTCTCGGTATGGCTACACCTTC
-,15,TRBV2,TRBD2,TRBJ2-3,CASSGLAGGTDTQYF,TGTGCCAGCAGCGGTTTAGCGGGGGGCACAGATACGCAGTATTTT
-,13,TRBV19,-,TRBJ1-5,CASKRCFDQPQHF,TGTGCCAGTAAGCGGTGCTTTGATCAGCCCCAGCATTTT
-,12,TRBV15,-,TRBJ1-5,CATSRGRQPQHF,TGTGCCACCAGCAGGGGGCGGCAGCCCCAGCATTTT
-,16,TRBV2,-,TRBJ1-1,CASSFDRPEVGTEAFF,TGTGCCAGCTCATTTGACAGGCCCGAGGTTGGCACTGAAGCTTTCTTT
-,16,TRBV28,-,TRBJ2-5,CASSLPSRGWAETQYF,TGTGCCAGCAGTTTGCCCTCGCGGGGTTGGGCAGAGACCCAGTACTTC
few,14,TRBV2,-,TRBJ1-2,CASALGRGTYGYTF,TGTGCCAGCGCATTGGGCCGCGGGACCTATGGCTACACCTTC
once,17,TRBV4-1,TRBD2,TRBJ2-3,CASSQARCGGPTDTQYF,TGCGCCAGCAGCCAAGCTCGATGCGGGGGGCCCACAGATACGCAGTATTTT
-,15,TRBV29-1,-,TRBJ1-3,CSVVLGLARGNTIYF,TGCAGCGTTGTTCTAGGTCTCGCGAGGGGAAACACCATATATTTT
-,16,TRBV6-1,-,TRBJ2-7,CASSEREGEPTYEQYF,TGTGCCAGCAGTGAAAGAGAGGGGGAACCCACCTACGAGCAGTACTTC
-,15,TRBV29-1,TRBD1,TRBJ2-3,CSVGHRDSYTDTQYF,TGCAGCGTCGGCCACCGGGACAGCTACACAGATACGCAGTATTTT
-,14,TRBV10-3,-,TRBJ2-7,CAINQRGSHYEQYF,TGTGCCATCAACCAAAGGGGCAGTCACTACGAGCAGTACTTC
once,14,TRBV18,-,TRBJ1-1,CASSPRTTNTEAFF,TGTGCCAGCTCACCTCGGACTACGAACACTGAAGCTTTCTTT
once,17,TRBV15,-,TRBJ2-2,CATSSRSGGPLGGELFF,TGTGCCACCAGCAGCAGGTCGGGGGGCCCGCTCGGCGGGGAGCTGTTTTTT
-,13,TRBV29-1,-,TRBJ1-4,CSVARGTNEKLFF,TGCAGCGTTGCCCGGGGAACTAATGAAAAACTGTTTTTT
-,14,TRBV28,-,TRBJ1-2,CASSLIGGSYGYTF,TGTGCCAGCAGTTTAATAGGGGGTAGCTATGGCTACACCTTC
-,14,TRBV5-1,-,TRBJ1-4,CASSFGGRNEKLFF,TGCGCCAGCAGCTTTGGGGGGAGAAACGAAAAACTGTTTTTT
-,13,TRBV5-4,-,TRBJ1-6,CASSVGGNSPLHF,TGTGCCAGCAGCGTCGGGGGGAATTCACCCCTCCACTTT
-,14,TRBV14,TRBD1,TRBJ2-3,CASSSDRDADTQYF,TGTGCCAGCAGCAGCGACAGGGACGCAGATACGCAGTATTTT
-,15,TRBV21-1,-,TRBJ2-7,CASSNDSGNSYEQYF,TGTGCCAGCAGCAACGATAGCGGCAACTCCTACGAGCAGTACTTC
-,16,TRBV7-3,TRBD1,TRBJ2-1,CASSLYRDRGGNEQFF,TGTGCCAGCAGCTTGTACCGGGACAGGGGGGGGAATGAGCAGTTCTTC
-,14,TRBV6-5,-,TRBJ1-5,CASRKRRSNQPQHF,TGTGCCAGCAGAAAGCGACGGAGCAATCAGCCCCAGCATTTT
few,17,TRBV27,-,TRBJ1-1,CASAGMTFGSWNTEAFF,TGTGCCAGCGCCGGGATGACATTTGGTTCCTGGAACACTGAAGCTTTCTTT
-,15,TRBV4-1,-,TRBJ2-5,CASSQDRDSQETQYF,TGCGCCAGCAGCCAAGACCGGGACTCTCAAGAGACCCAGTACTTC
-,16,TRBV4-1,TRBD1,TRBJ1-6,CASSQDLRTGSSPLHF,TGCGCCAGCAGCCAAGATCTTAGGACAGGGAGTTCACCCCTCCACTTT
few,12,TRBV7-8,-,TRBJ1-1,CASYSGNTEAFF,TGTGCCAGTTACAGTGGGAACACTGAAGCTTTCTTT
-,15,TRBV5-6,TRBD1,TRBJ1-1,CASSSPGQGFTEAFF,TGTGCCAGCAGTTCTCCGGGACAGGGGTTTACTGAAGCTTTCTTT
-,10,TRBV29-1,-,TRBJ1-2,CSGEGPGYTF,TGCAGCGGGGAGGGTCCTGGCTACACCTTC
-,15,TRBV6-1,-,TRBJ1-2,CASSEAAGDFYGYTF,TGTGCCAGCAGTGAAGCGGCAGGGGATTTTTATGGCTACACCTTC
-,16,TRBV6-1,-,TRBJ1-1,CASSEPPAGLNTEAFF,TGTGCCAGCAGTGAACCGCCAGCGGGTTTGAACACTGAAGCTTTCTTT
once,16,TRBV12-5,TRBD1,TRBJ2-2,CASGLVRTGDTGELFF,TGTGCTAGTGGTTTGGTACGGACAGGGGACACCGGGGAGCTGTTTTTT
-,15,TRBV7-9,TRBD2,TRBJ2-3,CASSLNRGGRDTQYF,TGTGCCAGCAGCTTAAATCGGGGGGGCCGAGATACGCAGTATTTT
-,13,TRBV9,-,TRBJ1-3,CASSVAVAGTIYF,TGTGCCAGCAGCGTAGCGGTCGCAGGGACCATATATTTT
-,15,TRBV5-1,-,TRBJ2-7,CASSLESGGRNEQYF,TGCGCCAGCAGCTTGGAGTCCGGGGGGCGCAACGAGCAGTACTTC
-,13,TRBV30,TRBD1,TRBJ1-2,CAPNRGRYYGYTF,TGTGCCCCCAACAGGGGGCGATACTATGGCTACACCTTC
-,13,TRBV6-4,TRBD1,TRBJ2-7,CASRPGQAYEQYF,TGTGCCAGCAGGCCCGGACAGGCCTACGAGCAGTACTTC
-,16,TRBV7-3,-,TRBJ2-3,CASSPSSPLAPDTQYF,TGTGCCAGCAGCCCGTCTTCCCCTTTAGCTCCGGATACGCAGTATTTT